This T cell receptor beta chain was documented in a study of blood T cell repertoires in COVID-19. Across the study: From the United States, Italy and Spain came samples of acute and convalescent COVID-19. PBMCs, B-cell-depleted T cells, or T cells provided the cDNA or gDNA that made up the material.

V was pared by 7 bases and J by 9 bases, with 12 bases of the junction left unmatched. This CDR3 is 14 amino acids long. The germline gives CDR1 MDHEN, CDR2 SYDVKM. How the authors handled the data: Amplifying reference gene primers gave estimates of nucleated cell counts. TCRdb's copy holds only in-frame clones and misses some; the assay was immunoSEQ multiplex PCR. Clonal size and the V and J genes are those of that table, whereas D and trimming came from the DNA. The sample yields about 190,000 clones, roughly 89% seen once. The sequenced sample consisted of peripheral blood. V and J are TRBV28 and TRBJ2-1, with 7 bases identical to TRBD2. The clonotype was recovered from a middle-aged man with acute or convalescent COVID-19. The CDR3 DNA is TGTGCCAGCAACGTGGGGGGGGATCAAGGTGAGCAGTTCTTC. Residues: CASNVGGDQGEQFF. The full variable domain, with the rest looked up from reference TRBV28 and TRBJ2-1, is DVKVTQSSRYLVKRTGEKVFLECVQDMDHENMFWYRQDPGLGLRLIYFSYDVKMKEKGDIPEGYSVSREKKERFSLILESASTNQTSMYLCASNVGGDQGEQFFGPGTRLTVL.